These 8 T cell receptor beta chains were all obtained from the same sample, sequenced in a study of cytomegalovirus exposure and HLA in healthy donors. PCR employed 60 Vbeta and 13 Jbeta primers. Assay: immunoSEQ multiplex PCR; the TCRdb copy retains only in-frame clones and omits some. The sample comprises under 200,000 clones, roughly two thirds of which are singletons, and about 5% rests with the top ten. Sequenced: PBMCs. The source of these receptors is a woman aged 18-35 years in good health and CMV-seropositive.

This clone showed up just a few times. The chain links TRBV7-8 to TRBJ1-5, with D possibly TRBD1 on 5 matching bases. This CDR3 comprises 16 residues. The V gene lost 5 bases and the J gene lost 1 base, with 15 bases spanning the gap. The germline V gene encodes CDR1 SGHVS and CDR2 FQNEAQ. CDR3 in DNA: TGTGCCAGCAGCCCAGAAGGGGTGGTAAGCAATCAGCCCCAGCATTTT. Amino acid sequence: CASSPEGVVSNQPQHF.

The chain is built from TRBV6-5 and TRBJ1-4; 7 bases agree with TRBD1. V lost 4 bases and J lost 5; bases outside the gene matches: 7. The CDR3 length is 15 residues. The V gene's germline CDR1 is MNHEY and CDR2 SVGAGI. CDR3 sequence reads: CASSFRQGLNEKLFF. CDR3 DNA sequence: TGTGCCAGCAGTTTCCGACAGGGTTTGAATGAAAAACTGTTTTTT.

The rearrangement links TRBV21-1 to TRBJ2-3; TRBD2, as called in the table, went unchecked against the DNA. TRBV21-1 is termed a pseudogene. The CDR3 sequence is 17 residues long. CDR3 region: CASSKEDREIGTDTQYF. The CDR3 coding sequence is TGTGCCAGCAGCAAAGAGGATCGGGAGATCGGCACAGATACGCAGTATTTT.

This chain joins TRBV19 and TRBJ1-5; 12 nucleotides line up with TRBD1. CDR1 is LNHDA, CDR2 SQIVND, per germline (reference sequence). V dropped 3 bases and J dropped 7; count of bases not matched to a gene: 4. The CDR3 sequence is 15 residues long. The CDR3 spells CASSIGTGGVQPQHF. CDR3 DNA sequence: TGTGCCAGTAGTATCGGGACAGGGGGCGTCCAGCCCCAGCATTTT.

This sequence joins TRBV9 and TRBJ1-5; TRBD1 is a possible D gene (5 bases). The V end lost 4 bases, the J end lost 4 bases, and 15 bases lay between the germline ends. The CDR3 loop spans 15 amino acids. The germline V gene has CDR1 SGDLS and CDR2 YYNGEE. In DNA, the CDR3 is TGTGCCAGCAGCCCGGGTATGGGGCCGAATCAGCCCCAGCATTTT. It translates to CASSPGMGPNQPQHF.

This chain joins TRBV7-6 and TRBJ2-1; the D is unclear. CDR3 size: 14 residues. Germline V gene data show CDR1 as SGHVS and CDR2 as FNYEAQ. Trimming shortened V by 1 base and J by 8 bases, and 12 bases separated the two germline ends. The CDR3 region has the DNA TGTGCCAGCAGCTTAGGACAAGACGTCCATGAGCAGTTCTTC. The encoded protein is CASSLGQDVHEQFF.

This clone has only a few counts. V gene TRBV7-2 combines with J gene TRBJ2-7, with 9 bases identical to TRBD1. Unmatched junction bases numbered 6, after V lost 3 bases and J lost 3 bases. This CDR3 is built from 15 residues. Per the germline V gene, CDR1 is SGHTA and CDR2 is FQGNSA. This CDR3 is CASSLGQGRHYEQYF. The DNA of the CDR3 is TGTGCCAGCAGCTTGGGACAGGGCCGACACTACGAGCAGTACTTC.

Comment on this clone: At one of its ends the junction is not consistent with the germline gene, which may arise from a read error. The V call is TRBV5-6, the J call TRBJ2-7; TRBD1 aligns across 8 bases. The CDR3 consists of 15 residues. In germline, CDR1 is SGHDT, CDR2 YYEEEE. The CDR3 protein is CASSSPGTGSHEQYF. The CDR3 DNA is TGTGCCAGCAGCTCGCCCGGGACAGGCTCCCACGAGCAGTACTTC.